The T cell receptor beta chain described here comes from a study of radiotherapy plus CTLA-4 blockade in lung cancer. In the study overall: Disease control was achieved by 31% of patients, and objective responses by 15% to 20%. Study-level points and caveats: After treatment with radiotherapy plus ipilimumab, TCR clones that came from the tumor expanded in blood.

On this clone itself: Its antigen is as yet unknown.

Focal radiation plus CTLA-4 blockade with ipilimumab was administered to patients who had chemo-refractory metastatic non-small-cell lung cancer. Assay used: immunoSEQ multiplex PCR; TCRdb lists only in-frame clones, some missing. The data hold about 70,000 clones, with approximately 79% observed a single time. Germline V gene sequence: CDR1 MDHEN, CDR2 SYDVKM. V was trimmed by 5 bases and J by 0 bases, leaving 13 bases between them. The CDR3 runs 15 residues. The specimen was peripheral blood, collected from a patient treated with radiotherapy plus ipilimumab. This rearrangement joins TRBV28 to TRBJ1-1; no firm D call. This TCR was sampled from a human donor with non-small cell lung cancer whose response to radiotherapy plus ipilimumab could not be evaluated. Some clones in this sample may be carry-over from other donors' samples. This chain's CDR3 is CASSPPGVLNTEAFF. In nucleotides, the CDR3 is TGTGCCAGCAGTCCCCCCGGGGTCCTGAACACTGAAGCTTTCTTT. Filled out from reference TRBV28 and TRBJ1-1, the complete variable domain reads DVKVTQSSRYLVKRTGEKVFLECVQDMDHENMFWYRQDPGLGLRLIYFSYDVKMKEKGDIPEGYSVSREKKERFSLILESASTNQTSMYLCASSPPGVLNTEAFFGQGTRLTVV.